This paragraph reports one TCR beta chain. What this receptor recognizes is not known. No per-base quality is available; no much larger clone lies one base away. The TCR beta CDR3 regions were amplified from the RNA transcripts. For the first round of RT-PCR on the TCR CDR3, the HTBI primer set was used together with the Qiagen OneStep RT-PCR kit. Libraries were constructed in a second round of multiplex PCR, after which size selection and purification were performed. Paired-end sequencing of the libraries was performed with 100 bp reads on an Illumina HiSeq2000. The original methods were these. SOAPnuke was used to process the raw data, with reads discarded if the reads contained adapters or uncalled bases, had a mean Phred below 15, or lacked an exact constant-primer or identifier match. COPE v1.2.5 was used to merge high-quality paired reads, and clonotypes were defined as unique nucleotide sequences. MiTCR v1.1 was used to align clonotypes to the IMGT TRBV, TRBD and TRBJ reference segments. Only V-J combinations with frequency above 0.0001, covering 99% to 99.2% of repertoires, were analysed. A TCS score was defined as the ratio of F50 (clonal expansion) to E x V (chaos), with BLOSUM62-based TCRdist applied between CDR3 peptides within each V-J. Welch's t-statistics and random forest reduced around 550 V-J features to 10 to 15, which were used in a naive Bayes classifier (R e1071). The public reads were quality trimmed at Q25 with fastp and then assembled into clones with MiXCR by TCRdb, keeping productive beta chains. Rows are unified per CDR3 protein, each entry keeping the most common DNA and genes. TCRdb's processing, not the authors', yielded these V and J calls. This sample is represented by about 600,000 distinct CDR3 sequences; around 16% of them were singletons. About 3.5% of the sample is taken by the ten largest.

This entry comes from a study of T cells in Graves' hyperthyroidism and ophthalmopathy (dated by TCRdb to about 2019). At the level of the whole study: Peripheral blood was collected at initial diagnosis, before any treatment. To identify distinguishing TCR V-J signatures, a discovery cohort of about a hundred patients was used, comprising some 43 with Graves' ophthalmopathy and about 59 with stable Graves' hyperthyroidism. Prospective prediction of ophthalmopathy was tested in an independent validation cohort of approximately 19 hyperthyroidism patients and some 17 patients who later progressed to ophthalmopathy. The 90 to 100 discovery patients were randomly split 7:3 into training and test sets. In six Graves' hyperthyroidism patients, the study also compared T-cell repertoires from thyroid tissue with T-cell repertoires from blood. After blood sampling, hyperthyroidism patients were treated with methimazole at a starting dose of 30 mg daily, and ophthalmopathy patients were treated with high-dose intravenous methylprednisolone. The paper reports TCR Vbeta CDR3 sequencing of roughly 140 peripheral blood samples: approximately 41 ophthalmopathy, under 80 hyperthyroidism and approximately 17 progressor patients.

Inclusive of the bounding cysteine and phenylalanine, the CDR3 is 14 residues long. Of the read, only the CDR3 DNA is kept; its 42 bases are in frame from base 1. V gives up 3 bases and J gives up 7 bases, and the segment between their germline ends measures 15 bases. From a lookup of the germline V gene, CDR1 and CDR2 are MGHRA and YSYEKL. Ophthalmopathy patients had moderately to severely active disease, Clinical Activity Score of at least 3, NOSPECS grade of at least 4, and duration under 3 months. Exclusion was applied to patients with uncontrolled infections, other autoimmune diseases, pregnancy or lactation. Clinical symptoms, serum thyroxine and TRAb, thyroid ultrasound, and orbital computed tomography formed the basis for the diagnoses. PBMCs were isolated from about 9 ml of fresh peripheral blood by Ficoll-Paque density gradient centrifugation. Trizol reagent was used to extract total RNA, and RNA quality was then checked on an Agilent 2100 Bioanalyzer.

What the authors observed across the whole study: No statistical method was used to fix the sample size in advance, and group allocation was not hidden from the investigators. Ophthalmopathy was separated from stable hyperthyroidism by a 13 V-J signature model, with over 85% sensitivity and approximately 84% specificity obtained in cross-validation and 80%/75% obtained in testing. Most expanded thyroid clonotypes (frequency above 0.001) were also detected in blood, a finding suggesting that blood repertoires may reflect thyroid immune responses. In validation, the model predicted progression to ophthalmopathy with 55% to 71% sensitivity and 72% to 75% specificity, a median of around 6.6 months before onset.

The receptor was isolated from a woman in her thirties or forties with Graves' ophthalmopathy. The chain is made from TRBV4-1 and TRBJ1-2, with TRBD1 perhaps the D gene, on 5 matching bases. The sample consisted of blood. The DNA reads TGCGCCAGCAGCCAGGCCACGGGGCTTGGTGGCTACACCTTC. Its product reads: CASSQATGLGGYTF.